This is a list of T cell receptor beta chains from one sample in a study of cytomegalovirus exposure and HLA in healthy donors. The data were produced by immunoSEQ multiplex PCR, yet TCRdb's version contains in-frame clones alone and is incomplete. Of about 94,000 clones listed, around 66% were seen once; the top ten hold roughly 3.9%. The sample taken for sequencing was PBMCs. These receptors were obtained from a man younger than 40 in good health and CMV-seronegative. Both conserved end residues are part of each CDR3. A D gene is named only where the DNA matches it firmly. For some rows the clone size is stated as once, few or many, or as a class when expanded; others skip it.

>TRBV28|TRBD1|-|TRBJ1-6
CASLSPLGTGGAPLHF
TGTGCCAGCCTGTCCCCACTCGGGACAGGGGGGGCACCCCTCCACTTT
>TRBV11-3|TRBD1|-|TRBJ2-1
CASSPGQVYDEQFF
TGTGCCAGCAGCCCGGGACAGGTCTACGATGAGCAGTTCTTC
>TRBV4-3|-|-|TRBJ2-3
CASSHYRGRTDTQYF
TGCGCCAGCAGCCACTACCGCGGGCGAACAGATACGCAGTATTTT
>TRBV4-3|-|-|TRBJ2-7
CASSQNNRVSYEQYF
TGCGCCAGCAGCCAAAACAACAGGGTTTCCTACGAGCAGTACTTC
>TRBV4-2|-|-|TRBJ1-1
CASSLQWEGGNTEAFF
TGTGCCAGCAGCTTACAATGGGAGGGAGGGAACACTGAAGCTTTCTTT
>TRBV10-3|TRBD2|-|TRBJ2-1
CAITPGGNEQFF
TGTGCCATCACCCCGGGGGGTAATGAGCAGTTCTTC
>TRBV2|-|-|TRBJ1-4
CATLPNFGARYAEKLFF
TGTGCCACCCTACCCAACTTTGGGGCGAGGTATGCTGAAAAACTGTTTTTT
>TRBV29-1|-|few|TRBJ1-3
CSVEARGNTIYF
TGCAGCGTTGAAGCGCGTGGAAACACCATATATTTT
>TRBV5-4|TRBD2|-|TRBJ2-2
CASSGPTAGGGTGELFF
TGTGCCAGCAGCGGCCCCACAGCGGGAGGCGGTACCGGGGAGCTGTTTTTT
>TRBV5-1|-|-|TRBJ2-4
CASSLEGAKNIQYF
TGCGCCAGCAGCTTGGAGGGAGCAAAAAACATTCAGTACTTC
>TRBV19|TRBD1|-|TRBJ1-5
CASRPTSGQGRHQPQHF
TGTGCCAGTAGGCCGACCTCGGGACAGGGACGTCATCAGCCCCAGCATTTT
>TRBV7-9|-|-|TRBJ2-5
CASSSDSQETQYF
TGTGCCAGCAGCTCGGACAGTCAAGAGACCCAGTACTTC
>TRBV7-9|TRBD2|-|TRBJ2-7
CASSSDPGLAGGNAYEQYF
TGTGCCAGCAGCTCGGATCCGGGACTAGCGGGAGGTAACGCCTACGAGCAGTACTTC
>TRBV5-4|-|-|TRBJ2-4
CASSLAGAKNIQYF
TGTGCCAGCAGCTTGGCGGGGGCCAAAAACATTCAGTACTTC
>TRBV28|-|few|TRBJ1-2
CASSAPGGQGYGYTF
TGTGCCAGCAGTGCTCCCGGGGGGCAAGGCTATGGCTACACCTTC
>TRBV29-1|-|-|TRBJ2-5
CSVVLGREWETQYF
TGCAGCGTTGTCCTGGGCAGGGAATGGGAGACCCAGTACTTC
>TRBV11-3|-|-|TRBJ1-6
CASSSFRDSPLHF
TGTGCCAGCAGCTCCTTTCGTGATTCACCCCTCCACTTT
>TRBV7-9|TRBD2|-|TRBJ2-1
CASSLDGSGRDEQFF
TGTGCCAGCAGCTTAGATGGTAGCGGGAGGGATGAGCAGTTCTTC
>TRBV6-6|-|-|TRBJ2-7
CASGNRAFSYEQYF
TGTGCCAGCGGGAACAGGGCGTTCTCCTACGAGCAGTACTTC
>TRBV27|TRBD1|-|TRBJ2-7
CATRQGSYEQYF
TGTGCCACCCGACAGGGCTCCTACGAGCAGTACTTC
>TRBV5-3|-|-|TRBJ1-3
CARSFSSGNTIYF
TGTGCCAGAAGCTTCAGCTCTGGAAACACCATATATTTT
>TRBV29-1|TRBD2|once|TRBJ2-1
CSVEEPSGSILVDEQFF
TGCAGCGTTGAAGAACCTAGCGGGAGTATTCTGGTCGATGAGCAGTTCTTC
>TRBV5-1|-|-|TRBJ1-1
CASSSQGGTEAFF
TGCGCCAGCAGCTCTCAGGGTGGCACTGAAGCTTTCTTT
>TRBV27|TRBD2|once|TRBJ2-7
CASSISGRSYEQYF
TGTGCCAGCAGCATTAGCGGGAGGTCCTACGAGCAGTACTTC
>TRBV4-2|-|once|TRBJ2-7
CASSREPVGSYEQYF
TGTGCCAGCAGCCGAGAGCCAGTCGGGTCCTACGAGCAGTACTTC
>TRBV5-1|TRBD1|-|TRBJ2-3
CASSLQGARTDTQYF
TGCGCCAGCAGCTTACAGGGGGCCCGCACAGATACGCAGTATTTT